A single sample is the source of the 24 T cell receptor beta chains below, sequenced in a study of T cells after yellow fever vaccination. TCRdb re-called the 5' RACE reads with MiXCR, one entry per CDR3 protein. The sample yields approximately 250,000 distinct CDR3 sequences, approximately 5.2% seen once. The sample consisted of CD4+ T cells sorted from PBMCs, taken on the day of the yellow fever booster vaccination. These receptors came from a man younger than 30 who received the YFV17D yellow fever vaccine.

The table lists this clonotype with many counts. The chain is built from TRBV6-6 and TRBJ2-7, with 8 bases fitting TRBD1. The CDR3 has 15 residues. The germline V gene has CDR1 MNHNY and CDR2 SVGAGI (reference sequence). Trimming at V came to 0 bases and at J to 6 bases, leaving 7 bases not matched to a gene. CDR3 residues: CASSYSTGGRGEQYV. CDR3 DNA: TGTGCCAGCAGTTACTCTACAGGGGGGAGAGGCGAGCAGTACGTC.

The rearrangement joins TRBV27 to TRBJ1-2, with a tentative D call TRBD1 (5 bases). Trimming shortened V by 7 bases and J by 8 bases, and 20 bases separated the two germline ends. The CDR3 spans 14 residues. Looked up from germline, CDR1 is MNHEY and CDR2 is SMNVEV (reference sequence). The CDR3: CASKIWAGSVGYTF. The CDR3, as DNA: TGTGCCAGCAAAATTTGGGCAGGGTCGGTCGGCTACACCTTC.

This clonotype showed up just a few times. The chain couples TRBV5-6 to TRBJ1-5; D is unclear. The CDR3 is made up of 15 amino acids. The germline V gene has CDR1 SGHDT and CDR2 YYEEEE. V was cut by 4 bases and J by 2 bases, with 13 bases left in between. The CDR3 DNA reads as TGTGCCAGCAGCCGGCGGGAGGAAGGCAATCAGCCCCAGCATTTT. Its protein product is CASSRREEGNQPQHF.

This clonotype was observed a few times. The gene calls are TRBV7-9 and TRBJ2-3, with D possibly being TRBD1 or TRBD2 (5 bases each). The germline V and J ends were trimmed by 5 bases and 6 bases, with 15 bases remaining between them. The germline gives CDR1 SEHNR, CDR2 FQNEAQ (reference sequence). The CDR3 is 14 amino acids. The CDR3 spells CASSRGVLADTQYF. In DNA form, the CDR3 reads TGTGCCAGCAGCCGAGGGGTTCTTGCGGATACGCAGTATTTT.

This clonotype turned up a few times. The chain carries TRBV9 and TRBJ1-6, with a tentative D call TRBD1 (5 bases). Deletions cut 3 bases from V and 7 bases from J, with 8 bases between. This CDR3 spans 13 amino acids. Germline CDR1 SGDLS, CDR2 YYNGEE. The CDR3 loop reads CASSGGRNSPLHF. In nucleotides, the CDR3 is TGTGCCAGCAGCGGGGGCCGGAATTCACCCCTCCACTTT. Variable domain in full (rest from reference TRBV9 and TRBJ1-6): DSGVTQTPKHLITATGQRVTLRCSPRSGDLSVYWYQQSLDQGLQFLIQYYNGEERAKGNILERFSAQQFPDLHSELNLSSLELGDSALYFCASSGGRNSPLHFGNGTRLTVT.

V gene TRBV4-1 combines with J gene TRBJ1-3; TRBD1 agrees at 10 bases. V lost 0 bases and J lost 4; bases outside the gene matches: 6. CDR3 length equals 17 residues. Germline V lookup: CDR1 MGHRA, CDR2 YSYEKL. The CDR3 nucleotides are TGCGCCAGCAGCCAAGAAGGTCCGGGACAGGGGGGAAACACCATATATTTT. It yields the protein CASSQEGPGQGGNTIYF.

This clonotype was recorded at least ten times. The chain joins TRBV20-1 to TRBJ2-3, with TRBD1 identical over 7 bases. Germline assignment: CDR1 DFQATT and CDR2 SNEGSKA (reference sequence). The CDR3 is 17 residues long. After removal of 5 bases from V and 2 bases from J, the junction contained 16 bases not matched to a gene. CDR3 sequence (DNA): TGCAGTGCTCCCAGGGGAGAGACAGGGTACCCCACAGATACGCAGTATTTT. It encodes CSAPRGETGYPTDTQYF.

The gene calls are TRBV12-3 or TRBV12-4 and TRBJ2-3; D is unresolved. Trimming shortened V by 3 bases and J by 3 bases, and 4 bases separated the two germline ends. The CDR3 length is 12 residues. CDR3 sequence: CASSLQTDTQYF. The DNA of the CDR3 is TGTGCCAGCAGTTTGCAGACAGATACGCAGTATTTT.

The chain is built from TRBV20-1 and TRBJ2-5, with D possibly TRBD2 on 7 matching bases. Germline lookup yields CDR1 DFQATT and CDR2 SNEGSKA (reference sequence). V gave up 6 bases and J gave up 4 bases, with 15 bases separating them. The CDR3 covers 13 residues. The CDR3: CSARGGGAETQYF. Written as DNA, the CDR3 is TGCAGTGCCCGAGGGGGGGGGGCAGAGACCCAGTACTTC.

In its sample, this clonotype was seen a few times. The V call is TRBV9, the J call TRBJ1-1; D might be TRBD1 (5 bases). The V and J ends lost 0 bases and 5 bases respectively, with 11 bases between them. The CDR3 is made up of 14 amino acids. CDR1 is SGDLS, CDR2 YYNGEE, per germline. The CDR3 sequence is CASSVVDSFTEAFF. CDR3 sequence (DNA): TGTGCCAGCAGCGTAGTAGACAGTTTTACTGAAGCTTTCTTT.

The rearrangement joins TRBV29-1 to TRBJ2-5, with D perhaps assigned TRBD1 or TRBD2 (6 bases each). Germline CDR1 SQVTM, CDR2 ANQGSEA. The CDR3 is made up of 13 amino acids. The V end was cut by 6 bases, the J end by 4 bases, with 15 bases between. CDR3: CSVEGGVGETQYF. The CDR3 nucleotides are TGCAGCGTGGAGGGGGGCGTAGGAGAGACCCAGTACTTC.

In its sample, this clonotype was seen many times. This chain links TRBV7-2 with TRBJ2-5, with D tentatively TRBD1 or TRBD2 (5 bases each). The CDR3 extends over 16 amino acids. With 5 bases removed from V and 1 base from J, the gap between germline ends came to 17 bases. Germline CDR1 is SGHTA and CDR2 is FQGNSA. The CDR3 reads CASSPHGGQPQETQYF. In nucleotides, the CDR3 is TGTGCCAGCAGCCCCCATGGGGGTCAGCCCCAAGAGACCCAGTACTTC.

This clonotype was seen a few times. The V and J genes are TRBV5-6 and TRBJ2-1; 9 bases align to TRBD1. The CDR3 totals 16 residues. Per the germline V gene, CDR1 is SGHDT and CDR2 is YYEEEE. J gave up 5 bases and V 2 bases, and 8 bases lay outside the gene matches. The CDR3 sequence is CASSLIPGQGNNEQFF. The DNA of the CDR3 is TGTGCCAGCAGCTTAATCCCGGGACAGGGAAACAATGAGCAGTTCTTC.

This clonotype was counted between two and nine times. This chain links TRBV18 with TRBJ2-7; 10 bases match TRBD2. V lost 3 bases and J lost 5; bases outside the gene matches: 7. This CDR3 is built from 15 residues. Germline V lookup: CDR1 KGHSH, CDR2 LQKENI. CDR3 DNA: TGTGCCAGCTCACCCCAGCGGGGGGGTTCCAACGAGCAGTACTTC. Translated, it gives CASSPQRGGSNEQYF.

This clonotype was counted ten times or more. The CDR3 reads CASCWGPLDEQFF. The CDR3 DNA reads as TGTGCCAGCTGTTGGGGCCCACTCGATGAGCAGTTCTTC. V usage is TRBV5-5 and J usage is TRBJ2-1; tentative D call: TRBD1 (5 bases). The ends were cut back, 7 bases at V and 8 bases at J, with 16 bases in the middle. Germline CDR1 reads SGHKS; CDR2 reads YYEKEE (reference sequence). CDR3 length: 13 amino acids.

This clonotype has only a few counts. The V call is TRBV19, the J call TRBJ2-3; perhaps TRBD1 as D (5 bases). Germline assignment: CDR1 LNHDA and CDR2 SQIVND (reference sequence). Trimming took off 6 bases at V and 4 bases at J, with 8 bases between the two ends. This CDR3 has 12 residues. Here the CDR3 reads CASRSRADTQYF. CDR3 DNA: TGTGCCAGTAGGAGCAGGGCAGATACGCAGTATTTT.

This clonotype was recorded many times. J is TRBJ2-3 and V is TRBV27; tentatively, D is TRBD2 (5 bases). V was clipped by 2 bases and J by 2 bases, with 11 bases between them. Per the germline V gene, CDR1 is MNHEY and CDR2 is SMNVEV (reference sequence). This CDR3 is 15 amino acids long. CDR3 loop: CASSLRTPDTDTQYF. The CDR3, as DNA: TGTGCCAGCAGTTTAAGGACTCCTGACACAGATACGCAGTATTTT.

This clonotype has only a few counts. The chain carries TRBV6-2 or TRBV6-3 and TRBJ2-3; TRBD1 matches at 8 bases. The CDR3 runs 17 residues. V was pared by 0 bases and J by 6 bases, with 11 bases of the junction left unmatched. Germline-derived CDR1 and CDR2 are MNHEY and SVGEGT. CDR3: CASSYSSRGRMDDTQYF. The CDR3 coding sequence is TGTGCCAGCAGTTACTCGAGCAGGGGGCGCATGGACGATACGCAGTATTTT.

In this sample, this clonotype turned up many times. J is TRBJ1-4 and V is TRBV5-1; D ambiguous. CDR1 is SGHRS and CDR2 is YFSETQ in the germline V gene. Deletions cut 0 bases from V and 8 bases from J, with 14 bases between. This CDR3 has 15 residues. The CDR3 sequence is CASSLVGSYGEKLFF. The CDR3, as DNA: TGCGCCAGCAGCTTGGTAGGATCTTATGGAGAAAAACTGTTTTTT.

This clonotype was observed many times. V usage is TRBV29-1 and J usage is TRBJ2-3, with 7 positions matching TRBD2. CDR1 and CDR2 (germline): SQVTM, ANQGSEA. This CDR3 spans 13 amino acids. The junction had 1 base not matched to a gene; V was cut back by 3 bases and J by 1 base. CDR3 sequence reads: CSVDRGGTDTQYF. The CDR3 region has the DNA TGCAGCGTTGACCGGGGGGGCACAGATACGCAGTATTTT.

The chain has TRBV29-1 and TRBJ1-2, with 11 nucleotides matching TRBD1. V trimming: 6 bases; J trimming: 1 base; junction bases outside the gene matches: 7. The CDR3 consists of 15 residues. Germline V gene data show CDR1 as SQVTM and CDR2 as ANQGSEA. The CDR3 DNA follows: TGCAGCGTGGGACAGGGGGAAAAGAATAACTATGGCTACACCTTC. It yields the protein CSVGQGEKNNYGYTF.

J is TRBJ2-5 and V is TRBV4-2; no definite D call. The V gene lost 1 base and the J gene lost 0 bases, with 9 bases spanning the gap. The CDR3 runs to 15 residues. Germline CDR1 is LGHNA and CDR2 is YNFKEQ. In nucleotides, the CDR3 is TGTGCCAGCAGCCAAGCCCCAGAGTACCAAGAGACCCAGTACTTC. It specifies CASSQAPEYQETQYF.

The rearrangement joins TRBV10-3 to TRBJ1-5; 9 nucleotides align to TRBD1. Germline V gives CDR1 ENHRY, CDR2 SYGVKD. There are 13 residues in the CDR3. Trimming removed 6 bases from V and 4 bases from J; junction bases left unmatched: 1. CDR3: CAIRGQGNQPQHF. The CDR3 DNA reads as TGTGCCATCAGAGGACAGGGGAATCAGCCCCAGCATTTT.

The rearrangement links TRBV2 to TRBJ2-7; D remains ambiguous. The germline V gene encodes CDR1 SNHLY and CDR2 FYNNEI. The CDR3 runs to 11 residues. V was clipped by 1 base and J by 9 bases, with 7 bases between them. The CDR3 region has the DNA TGTGCCAGCAGTGAAGAGAGATCGCAGTACTTC. This translates into CASSEERSQYF.